This T cell receptor (beta chain) was documented in a study of human T cells and chemical hapten exposure. Whole-study findings and limits: Large CDR3 similarity clusters arose significantly more often from expanded TCRs than from controls.

This clonotype came up many times. Its antigen is currently unknown. Germline V gene lookup returns CDR1 KGHSH and CDR2 LQKENI. This CDR3 is 14 amino acids long. Trimming stripped 1 base from V and 3 bases from J, with 7 bases between. MiXCR, run by TCRdb on the RACE reads, gives a single entry per CDR3 protein. Here the sample spans 85,000 or so distinct CDR3 sequences, around a tenth being singletons. Time point defined: patch test 2, 6 weeks after DPC sensitization. Regarding treatment: therapeutic diphenylcyclopropenone sensitization with weekly scalp DPC. The clonotype originates from a man aged 18 to 29 with alopecia areata. Some clones in this sample may be carry-over from other donors' samples. The gene calls are TRBV18 and TRBJ1-5; D ambiguous. Sequencing used whole blood, obtained in connection with sensitization to the hapten diphenylcyclopropenone (DPC). Written as DNA, the CDR3 is TGTGCCAGCTCACCACAGTTCGACAATCAGCCCCAGCATTTT. Its translation is CASSPQFDNQPQHF. Filled out from reference TRBV18 and TRBJ1-5, the complete variable domain reads NAGVMQNPRHLVRRRGQEARLRCSPMKGHSHVYWYRQLPEEGLKFMVYLQKENIIDESGMPKERFSAEFPKEGPSILRIQQVVRGDSAAYFCASSPQFDNQPQHFGDGTRLSIL.